The 23 T cell receptor beta chains given below trace back to one sample, sequenced in a study of identical twins. TCRdb processed the 5' RACE reads anew with MiXCR; each CDR3 protein has one entry. In the table there are about 730,000 distinct CDR3 sequences, over 20% of which are singletons. The same specimen was also included in a second study, on T cells expressing NK-cell markers.

Sequenced sample: PBMCs. These receptors were taken from a woman between 18 and 30 years old in good health.

This clonotype was detected only a few times. V usage is TRBV5-4 and J usage is TRBJ2-1, with no clear D. This CDR3 contains 15 residues. Trimming stripped 4 bases from V and 0 bases from J, with 11 bases between. CDR1 SGHNT and CDR2 YYREEE come from the germline V gene (reference sequence). The CDR3 sequence is CASSLEKSSYNEQFF. The CDR3 nucleotides read TGTGCCAGCAGCCTGGAAAAAAGCTCCTACAATGAGCAGTTCTTC.

The chain uses TRBV10-2 and TRBJ2-1, with unresolved D. Germline CDR1 is WSHSY and CDR2 is SAAADI. The CDR3 spans 14 residues. V lost 1 base and J lost 4, with 8 bases in between. CDR3 sequence reads: CASSEYGSYNEQFF. CDR3 bases: TGCGCCAGCAGTGAGTATGGGTCATACAATGAGCAGTTCTTC.

The CDR3 here is CASGLGRTRLDTQYF. Written as DNA, the CDR3 is TGTGCTAGTGGCCTGGGCCGGACTAGACTGGATACGCAGTATTTT. V gene TRBV12-5 combines with J gene TRBJ2-3; 7 nucleotides agree with TRBD2. Trimming cost V 6 bases and J 6 bases; bases outside gene matches: 12. The V gene's germline CDR1 is LGHNT and CDR2 FRNRAP. This CDR3 spans 15 amino acids.

This clonotype was seen a handful of times. The chain links TRBV7-9 to TRBJ2-3; TRBD2 might be the D (5 bases). CDR3 length equals 15 residues. Germline CDR1 SEHNR, CDR2 FQNEAQ (reference sequence). V was cut by 1 base and J by 2 bases, with 10 bases left in between. The CDR3 loop is CASSLGVANTDTQYF. The CDR3 DNA is TGTGCCAGCAGCTTAGGGGTAGCGAACACAGATACGCAGTATTTT.

The V call is TRBV12-3 or TRBV12-4, the J call TRBJ2-3, with a weak D call TRBD2 (6 bases). Trimming cost V 10 bases and J 1 base, with 15 bases left between them. The CDR3 spans 14 residues. CDR3 loop: CATVTPSGTDTQYF. The CDR3 DNA reads as TGTGCCACCGTAACACCTAGCGGCACAGATACGCAGTATTTT.

This clonotype came up a few times. CDR3 sequence reads: CASSPTDSYNEQFF. CDR3 coding DNA: TGTGCCAGCAGTCCGACGGACAGCTACAATGAGCAGTTCTTC. The chain has TRBV12-3 or TRBV12-4 and TRBJ2-1; tentative D call: TRBD1 (6 bases). The CDR3 totals 14 residues. Between the trimmed V and J ends, which lost 5 bases and 3 bases, there was a span of 11 bases.

The genes are TRBV7-2 and TRBJ2-2; the match to TRBD1 covers 7 bases. The germline V gene encodes CDR1 SGHTA and CDR2 FQGNSA. V lost 5 bases, J lost 5 bases, and 8 bases stayed unmatched. This CDR3 region has 15 residues. CDR3 nucleotides: TGTGCCAGCAGCGGCCAGGACAGGAAGACCGGGGAGCTGTTTTTT. It yields the protein CASSGQDRKTGELFF.

This clonotype has just a few counts. The V and J genes are TRBV10-3 and TRBJ2-6; 7 bases align to TRBD1. V lost 3 bases to trimming and J lost 0 bases; unmatched junction nucleotides: 8. The CDR3 contains 18 residues. Germline loops: CDR1 ENHRY, CDR2 SYGVKD. As DNA, the CDR3 is TGTGCCATCAGTGATGAAGGACAGGTCAGCTCTGGGGCCAACGTCCTGACTTTC. It encodes CAISDEGQVSSGANVLTF.

The chain combines TRBV20-1 with TRBJ2-1, with D possibly being TRBD2 (5 bases). The CDR3 covers 17 residues. Trimming removed 1 base from V and 2 bases from J, with 18 bases in between. The germline CDR1 and CDR2 sequences are DFQATT and SNEGSKA (reference sequence). CDR3 DNA: TGCAGTGCTAGAGTGAAAGACTATTCCAAGACCTACAATGAGCAGTTCTTC. It encodes CSARVKDYSKTYNEQFF.

Points on this clonotype: A much bigger clone sits one base away, suggesting this may be a read error. The genes are TRBV12-3 or TRBV12-4 and TRBJ1-1, with TRBD1 as a possible D gene (5 bases). This CDR3 contains 13 residues. CDR3 residues: CASGEQENTEVFF. The CDR3 region has the DNA TGTGCCAGCGGGGAACAGGAAAACACTGAAGTTTTCTTT.

This clonotype was picked up a small number of times. The chain links TRBV25-1 to TRBJ2-1; 8 bases match TRBD2. The germline CDR1 and CDR2 sequences are MGHDK and SYGVNS. V shed 7 bases, J shed 2 bases, and the junction held 4 bases outside the gene matches. There are 14 residues in the CDR3. The CDR3 here is CASTGRGAYNEQFF. CDR3 bases: TGTGCCAGCACCGGGAGGGGGGCCTACAATGAGCAGTTCTTC. Full variable domain (missing parts from reference TRBV25-1 and TRBJ2-1): EADIYQTPRYLVIGTGKKITLECSQTMGHDKMYWYQQDPGMELHLIHYSYGVNSTEKGDLSSESTVSRIRTEHFPLTLESARPSHTSQYLCASTGRGAYNEQFFGPGTRLTVL.

This clonotype was recorded at least ten times. The rearrangement joins TRBV29-1 to TRBJ2-7, with TRBD2 identical over 11 bases. The CDR3 has 14 residues. The trim removed 4 bases at V and 0 bases at J, leaving 2 bases unmatched. CDR1 SQVTM and CDR2 ANQGSEA come from the germline V gene. CDR3 region: CSVAGTSGSYEQYF. As DNA, the CDR3 is TGCAGCGTTGCCGGGACTAGCGGCTCCTACGAGCAGTACTTC.

This chain connects TRBV6-4 to TRBJ2-3; 12 bases fit TRBD2. CDR3 length: 16 amino acids. Germline V gene lookup returns CDR1 MRHNA and CDR2 SNTAGT. Losses at the gene ends were 4 bases for V and 1 base for J; bases not matched to a gene: 3. The CDR3, as DNA: TGTGCCAGCAGTGGACTAGCGGGAGACGGCACAGATACGCAGTATTTT. Its translation: CASSGLAGDGTDTQYF.

This clonotype was counted ten times or more. V and J are TRBV10-3 and TRBJ2-1, with a tentative D call TRBD2 (6 bases). The CDR3 is 14 amino acids. Trimming left V 9 bases short and J 7 bases short, with 19 bases between. Germline CDR1 and CDR2: ENHRY and SYGVKD. The CDR3 DNA sequence: TGTGCCATGGGGACCGGCGGGACTTATAATGAGCAGTTCTTC. The encoded protein is CAMGTGGTYNEQFF.

This clonotype was detected ten times or more. The chain couples TRBV13 to TRBJ2-7; 14 nucleotides line up with TRBD2. The CDR3 is made up of 17 amino acids. The J segment lost 5 bases and the V segment lost 3 bases, leaving 9 bases of the junction unmatched. Germline V gene sequence: CDR1 PRHDT, CDR2 FYEKMQ (reference sequence). CDR3 loop: CASSLTSGGGLKDEQYF. CDR3 in DNA: TGTGCCAGCAGCTTGACTAGCGGGGGGGGCCTGAAAGACGAGCAGTACTTC.

This clonotype was detected many times. V gene TRBV12-3 or TRBV12-4 combines with J gene TRBJ2-4, with D perhaps matching TRBD2 (7 bases). Trimming left V 5 bases short and J 1 base short, with 18 bases between. There are 17 residues in the CDR3. CDR3: CASSPRGGGAAKNIQYF. CDR3 DNA: TGTGCCAGCAGTCCTCGGGGCGGGGGCGCGGCCAAAAACATTCAGTACTTC.

The chain recombines TRBV9 with TRBJ2-5, with D tentatively TRBD1 or TRBD2 (5 bases each). The CDR3 totals 15 residues. Germline lookup yields CDR1 SGDLS and CDR2 YYNGEE. V lost 4 bases and J lost 0, with 13 bases in between. This CDR3 reads CASSSTGAYQETQYF. The CDR3, as DNA: TGTGCCAGCAGCTCCACCGGGGCGTACCAAGAGACCCAGTACTTC.

The V gene is TRBV6-1, the J gene TRBJ2-7, with 10 bases matching TRBD1. CDR3 size: 14 residues. J lost 3 bases, V lost 7 bases, and 6 bases had no gene match. Germline CDR1 MNHNS, CDR2 SASEGT. For the CDR3, the DNA is TGTGCCAGCACCCCCCGGACAGGGGGCTACGAGCAGTACTTC. Translation gives CASTPRTGGYEQYF.

This clonotype showed up just a few times. The V call is TRBV20-1, the J call TRBJ2-1; 7 bases are shared with TRBD2. Germline V gives CDR1 DFQATT, CDR2 SNEGSKA (reference sequence). With 0 bases clipped from V and 6 bases from J, the junction kept 2 bases outside the gene matches. The CDR3 runs 13 residues. For the CDR3, the DNA is TGCAGTGCTAGAGATGGGACTACCAATGAGCAGTTCTTC. Translation: CSARDGTTNEQFF.

This clonotype was counted between two and nine times. The V gene is TRBV7-8, the J gene TRBJ2-7; D is ambiguous. The length of the CDR3 is 14 residues. CDR1 SGHVS and CDR2 FQNEAQ come from the germline V gene. The V end lost 7 bases, the J end lost 0 bases, and 13 bases lay between the germline ends. DNA of the CDR3: TGTGCCAGCACCCAGTCGCGGAGCTCCTACGAGCAGTACTTC. Translation: CASTQSRSSYEQYF. The variable domain in full, completed from reference TRBV7-8 and TRBJ2-7, reads GAGVSQSPRYKVAKRGQDVALRCDPISGHVSLFWYQQALGQGPEFLTYFQNEAQLDKSGLPSDRFFAERPEGSVSTLKIQRTQQEDSAVYLCASTQSRSSYEQYFGPGTRLTVT.

The chain combines TRBV5-1 with TRBJ2-3; TRBD2 matches at 8 bases. Germline V gene lookup returns CDR1 SGHRS and CDR2 YFSETQ. V lost 6 bases and J lost 3; bases outside the gene matches: 12. The CDR3 runs to 16 residues. This CDR3 reads CASTETGGPITDTQYF. CDR3 coding DNA: TGCGCCAGCACGGAAACGGGGGGGCCTATAACAGATACGCAGTATTTT. Variable domain in full (rest from reference TRBV5-1 and TRBJ2-3): KAGVTQTPRYLIKTRGQQVTLSCSPISGHRSVSWYQQTPGQGLQFLFEYFSETQRNKGNFPGRFSGRQFSNSRSEMNVSTLELGDSALYLCASTETGGPITDTQYFGPGTRLTVL.

V is TRBV6-5 and J is TRBJ1-2, with a possible D match to TRBD1 (6 bases). V lost 0 bases and J lost 4, with 9 bases in between. The length of the CDR3 is 14 residues. Germline values: CDR1 MNHEY, CDR2 SVGAGI. CDR3: CASSYSDRSYGYTF. DNA of the CDR3: TGTGCCAGCAGTTACTCCGACAGGAGCTATGGCTACACCTTC.

This clonotype was seen more than once but under ten times. This chain joins TRBV20-1 and TRBJ2-3; possibly TRBD1 for D (8 bases). V was cut by 6 bases and J by 4 bases, with 17 bases left in between. Germline V gene data show CDR1 as DFQATT and CDR2 as SNEGSKA (reference sequence). This CDR3 spans 14 amino acids. The CDR3: CSAVQGGGADTQYF. CDR3 in DNA: TGCAGTGCCGTACAGGGGGGGGGTGCAGATACGCAGTATTTT.